This T cell receptor (beta chain) was documented in a study of CXCR3-negative and CXCR3-positive naive CD8 T cells. Notes on the study in general: Hydrophobicity was higher for TRB CDR3s found in CXCR3-positive naive cells than in CXCR3-negative naive cells. Naive subsets expressed similar surface CD5; TRB CDR3 features served to infer TCR strength. Comparably high diversity marked both naive subsets, whereas memory CD8+ cells had much lower diversity.

The CDR3 runs 13 residues. The V gene's germline CDR1 is SGHDN and CDR2 FVKESK. Turning to this clonotype: The target antigen is unknown.

UMI-labeled TRB cDNA libraries were prepared by 5' RACE. TCRdb reprocessed the 5' RACE reads and keeps a single row for each CDR3 protein, giving no DNA. The listing records roughly 100,000 distinct CDR3 sequences. Source material: naive CXCR3- CD8+ T cells from blood. Subset in this sample: CD45RO-CCR7+CD27+CD95- naive CD8+ T cells lacking CXCR3 (TNR3-). V gene TRBV14 combines with J gene TRBJ2-2. The sequence came from a human donor in good health. Some clones in this sample may be carry-over from other donors' samples. CDR3: CASSQEITGELFF. Full variable domain (rest looked up from reference TRBV14 and TRBJ2-2): EAGVTQFPSHSVIEKGQTVTLRCDPISGHDNLYWYRRVMGKEIKFLLHFVKESKQDESGMPNNRFLAERTGGTYSTLKVQPAELEDSGVYFCASSQEITGELFFGEGSRLTVL.